This TCR beta chain was observed in a study of T-cell reconstitution after alpha-beta-depleted transplantation in children (dated by TCRdb to the mid-2010s). Looking at the study overall: Using TCR repertoire profiling, the study quantitatively followed how T-cell immune reconstitution unfolded in children after TCRalphabeta/CD19-depleted allogeneic hematopoietic cell transplantation.

Library preparation used PCR. Instrument on record: Illumina HiSeq 2500. TCR library preparation used molecular barcoding, with unique molecular identifiers applied to normalize quantification of the TCRbeta repertoire. TCRdb trimmed public reads at Q25 via fastp, called clones via MiXCR and kept in-frame beta chains. Under each unique CDR3 protein, matching rows form one entry showing the most common genes and DNA. This sample holds about 830,000 distinct CDR3 sequences; roughly 16% were observed only once. The biggest ten clones account for around 5% of the sample. The junction carries 12 bases between V and J, which are trimmed by 5 bases and 4 bases respectively. The CDR1 and CDR2 encoded by the germline V gene are SGHDT and YYEEEE. The CDR3 covers 13 residues, taking in both the cysteine and the phenylalanine. This entry keeps only the CDR3 DNA: 39 bases, framed from base 1. This clonotype turned up a few times. Its cognate antigen has yet to be identified. Base-call qualities are not available, and no considerably larger clone is one nucleotide away.

On the study overall, not on this receptor specifically: The apparently early alphabetaT-cell count recovery about two months after transplant was reportedly dependent on only several hundred rapidly expanded clones derived from non-depleted graft cells. The frequencies of hyperexpanded clones fell over the following months, and after one year, T-cell counts and TCRbeta diversity were mostly attributed to newly produced T cells. In some patients, the high TCRbeta diversity seen at day 60 was put down to recipient T cells and intrathymic progenitors that had survived conditioning.

The sample's treatment or condition, from its label and the paper: allogeneic hematopoietic cell transplantation with graft depleted of TCRalphabeta T cells and CD19 B cells. Transplant recipients were children who received TCRalphabeta/CD19-depleted allogeneic hematopoietic cell grafts. Recombination connected TRBV5-6 to TRBJ1-1; the D gene lacks a confident call. The sequence was collected from a male patient between 5 and 17 years old who had a stem cell transplant for acute lymphoblastic leukemia, so the T cells may come from the graft donor. Sequences were derived from PBMCs, mostly from graft donor cells, sampled 360 days after TCRalphabeta/CD19-depleted stem cell transplant. The CDR3 region has the sequence CASRKRESTEAFF. DNA sequence: TGTGCCAGCAGGAAGAGGGAGAGCACTGAAGCTTTCTTT.